These 10 T cell receptor beta chains were sequenced from one sample in a study of Ad26.COV2.S vaccination and SARS-CoV-2 variants. The treatment denotes: around 19 received Ad26.COV2.S at low or high dose, single or two shots; several received placebo; per-sample allocation not given. It was on day 63 after the first vaccine or placebo injection that samples were taken. The assay was immunoSEQ multiplex PCR, and TCRdb's table has in-frame clones only and misses some. The sample consists of 350,000 to 500,000 clones, approximately 87% of them appearing once. The specimen was peripheral blood, collected in a trial of Ad26.COV2.S vaccine versus placebo. The receptors here all came from a person between 18 and 60 years old who received the Ad26.COV2.S COVID-19 vaccine or a placebo.

The chain couples TRBV2 to TRBJ2-1; D perhaps matches TRBD2 (5 bases). Trimming took 1 base from V and 0 from J, leaving 10 bases between them. The length of the CDR3 is 16 residues. Germline V gene lookup returns CDR1 SNHLY and CDR2 FYNNEI. In DNA form, the CDR3 reads TGTGCCAGCAGTGAAGTCGGGGTCAGCTCCTACAATGAGCAGTTCTTC. It specifies CASSEVGVSSYNEQFF.

This clone is a singleton in its sample. The chain carries TRBV6-2 or TRBV6-3 and TRBJ2-1, with D uncertain. CDR3 length: 11 residues. CDR1 and CDR2 (germline): MNHEY, SVGEGT. Trimming took 6 bases from V and 2 from J, leaving 2 bases between them. The CDR3 nucleotides are TGTGCCAGCAGCCCCTACAATGAGCAGTTCTTC. Translation gives CASSPYNEQFF.

V gene TRBV7-2 combines with J gene TRBJ2-5; 8 bases are shared with TRBD2. Germline V lookup: CDR1 SGHTA, CDR2 FQGNSA. This CDR3 comprises 15 residues. The V and J ends lost 2 bases and 5 bases, in that order; junction bases with no gene match: 7. In DNA form, the CDR3 reads TGTGCCAGCAGCTTATCGGCGGGGGGTTGGGAGACCCAGTACTTC. It codes for CASSLSAGGWETQYF.

The J gene is TRBJ2-7, the V gene TRBV7-2, with TRBD1 matching over 7 bases. Germline V gene data show CDR1 as SGHTA and CDR2 as FQGNSA. The J segment lost 3 bases and the V segment lost 3 bases, leaving 5 bases of the junction unmatched. This CDR3 has 14 amino acids. For the CDR3, the DNA is TGTGCCAGCAGCTTGGCTACAGGGGACTACGAGCAGTACTTC. Protein product: CASSLATGDYEQYF.

V and J are TRBV10-3 and TRBJ2-7; D perhaps matches TRBD1 (6 bases). The CDR3 has 15 residues. Trimming took 2 bases from V and 2 from J, leaving 13 bases between them. The V gene's germline CDR1 is ENHRY and CDR2 SYGVKD. CDR3 loop: CAISEPSGDPYEQYF. The DNA for the CDR3 is TGTGCCATCAGTGAGCCCTCAGGGGACCCCTACGAGCAGTACTTC.

V and J are TRBV11-2 and TRBJ1-2; tentative D call: TRBD1 (6 bases). This CDR3 region has 15 residues. CDR1 and CDR2 from the germline V gene are SGHAT and FQNNGV. V was clipped by 1 base and J by 7 bases, with 16 bases between them. The CDR3 DNA reads TGTGCCAGCAGCTTAGGGCAGGGGTTTTGGCTTGGCTACACCTTC. Residues: CASSLGQGFWLGYTF. The full variable domain, with the rest looked up from reference TRBV11-2 and TRBJ1-2, is EAGVAQSPRYKIIEKRQSVAFWCNPISGHATLYWYQQILGQGPKLLIQFQNNGVVDDSQLPKDRFSAERLKGVDSTLKIQPAKLEDSAVYLCASSLGQGFWLGYTFGSGTRLTVV.

The CDR3 nucleotides are TGTGCCAGCAGCTTGGCAGGGGGCATAGGCACCGGGGAGCTGTTTTTT. Translated: CASSLAGGIGTGELFF. This rearrangement joins TRBV5-4 to TRBJ2-2, with 8 bases that match TRBD1. The V gene end was trimmed by 0 bases and the J gene end by 4 bases; junction bases not matched to a gene: 5. CDR3 length: 16 amino acids. CDR1 and CDR2 from the germline V gene are SGHNT and YYREEE (reference sequence).

The chain couples TRBV5-1 to TRBJ2-7, with 8 nucleotides matching TRBD1. The CDR3 has 15 residues. CDR1 and CDR2 (germline): SGHRS, YFSETQ. V dropped 4 bases and J dropped 3; count of bases not matched to a gene: 9. In DNA form, the CDR3 reads TGCGCCAGCAGCGATTCAGGGGGCGTTAACTACGAGCAGTACTTC. Translating gives CASSDSGGVNYEQYF. The variable domain in full, with the rest retrieved from reference TRBV5-1 and TRBJ2-7, is KAGVTQTPRYLIKTRGQQVTLSCSPISGHRSVSWYQQTPGQGLQFLFEYFSETQRNKGNFPGRFSGRQFSNSRSEMNVSTLELGDSALYLCASSDSGGVNYEQYFGPGTRLTVT.

The chain links TRBV5-1 to TRBJ2-3; D gene uncertain. From germline, CDR1 is SGHRS and CDR2 YFSETQ. V was shortened by 0 bases and J by 1 base, with 6 bases between the two germline ends. The length of the CDR3 is 14 residues. For the CDR3, the DNA is TGCGCCAGCAGCTTGGAGGTAGGCACAGATACGCAGTATTTT. This gives the protein CASSLEVGTDTQYF.

This chain joins TRBV15 and TRBJ2-7; TRBD1 might be the D (6 bases). V was cut by 4 bases and J by 5 bases, with 15 bases left in between. There are 14 residues in the CDR3. Germline values: CDR1 LNHNV, CDR2 YYDKDF (reference sequence). CDR3 amino acids: CATSIRTGYDEQYF. CDR3 DNA: TGTGCCACCAGCATACGAACAGGGTACGACGAGCAGTACTTC.